The 19 T cell receptor beta chains below all came from one sample that was sequenced in a study of control samples from healthy donors and cancer patients. Assay used: immunoSEQ multiplex PCR; TCRdb lists only in-frame clones, some missing. The sample holds 400,000 to 450,000 clones, around 90% seen once. Material: PBMCs. The receptors come from a middle-aged man with head and neck cancer.

The CDR3 loop is CASSWLGRSNTEAFF. In nucleotides, the CDR3 is TGTGCCAGCAGTTGGTTGGGACGCTCGAACACTGAAGCTTTCTTT. This chain joins TRBV6-5 and TRBJ1-1, with D maybe TRBD1 (5 bases). Germline CDR1 reads MNHEY; CDR2 reads SVGAGI. Trimming shortened V by 4 bases and J by 1 base, and 13 bases separated the two germline ends. CDR3 length: 15 residues.

The rearrangement uses TRBV6-5 and TRBJ2-7; no definite D call. CDR1 MNHEY and CDR2 SVGAGI come from the germline V gene. This CDR3 is 13 amino acids long. V was trimmed by 6 bases and J by 4 bases, leaving 13 bases between them. This chain's CDR3 is CASSAVPLYEQYF. The CDR3 DNA is TGTGCCAGCAGCGCGGTTCCCCTATACGAGCAGTACTTC.

This chain links TRBV19 with TRBJ2-2, with 8 bases that match TRBD1. Germline loops: CDR1 LNHDA, CDR2 SQIVND (reference sequence). This CDR3 has 16 residues. J was trimmed by 6 bases and V by 3 bases; bases with no gene match: 9. This chain's CDR3 is CASSIPDRGWPGELFF. DNA of the CDR3: TGTGCCAGTAGTATTCCCGACAGGGGATGGCCCGGGGAGCTGTTTTTT.

The genes are TRBV18 and TRBJ1-2, with TRBD1 as a possible D gene (5 bases). Trimming removed 2 bases from V and 4 bases from J, with 8 bases in between. Germline V gene lookup returns CDR1 KGHSH and CDR2 LQKENI. The CDR3 loop spans 13 amino acids. The CDR3 DNA follows: TGTGCCAGCTCACCAGGGGGGTCCTATGGCTACACCTTC. Translating it yields CASSPGGSYGYTF.

CDR3 sequence (DNA): TGTGCCAGCAGCGTCCGACTAGCGGGAAGTAGGGGGGAGCTGTTTTTT. As protein: CASSVRLAGSRGELFF. V and J are TRBV9 and TRBJ2-2; 11 bases align to TRBD2. Germline V gene data show CDR1 as SGDLS and CDR2 as YYNGEE. V was pared by 2 bases and J by 8 bases, with 8 bases of the junction left unmatched. The CDR3 contains 16 residues.

The chain joins TRBV11-3 to TRBJ2-5; D is unclear. V shed 1 base and J shed 2 bases, with 14 bases lying between them. Per germline, CDR1 SGHNT and CDR2 YENEEA. CDR3 length: 16 amino acids. The CDR3 DNA is TGTGCCAGCAGCTTAGGGGCAGGAATATTACAAGAGACCCAGTACTTC. The encoded protein is CASSLGAGILQETQYF.

J is TRBJ1-6 and V is TRBV27; the D gene is possibly TRBD1 (5 bases). Trimming took off 3 bases at V and 3 bases at J, with 9 bases between the two ends. From germline, CDR1 is MNHEY and CDR2 SMNVEV (reference sequence). This CDR3 region has 15 residues. CDR3 sequence: CASSFGASYNSPLHF. As DNA, the CDR3 is TGTGCCAGCAGTTTTGGGGCCAGCTATAATTCACCCCTCCACTTT.

The chain carries TRBV12-3 or TRBV12-4 and TRBJ2-7; D is possibly TRBD1 (6 bases). This CDR3 spans 13 amino acids. Trimming removed 5 bases from V and 4 bases from J, with 12 bases in between. The CDR3 sequence is CASSTGMSYEQYF. The CDR3 coding sequence is TGTGCCAGCAGTACAGGGATGAGTTACGAGCAGTACTTC.

Written as DNA, the CDR3 is TGTGCCAGCAATCGGGGACAGGGGGCACGGGAGAGCACTGAAGCTTTCTTT. It encodes CASNRGQGARESTEAFF. This chain connects TRBV27 to TRBJ1-1; 12 nucleotides align to TRBD1. In germline, CDR1 is MNHEY, CDR2 SMNVEV (reference sequence). With V trimmed by 7 bases and J by 4 bases, 13 bases remained unmatched. The CDR3 is made up of 17 amino acids.

The V call is TRBV27, the J call TRBJ2-7; 7 bases match TRBD2. V was pared by 5 bases and J by 3 bases, with 7 bases of the junction left unmatched. Germline values: CDR1 MNHEY, CDR2 SMNVEV (reference sequence). The CDR3 covers 14 residues. The CDR3, as DNA: TGTGCCAGCAGTCGTAGGACTAGTCACTACGAGCAGTACTTC. This encodes CASSRRTSHYEQYF.

The V and J genes are TRBV28 and TRBJ2-7, with 11 bases fitting TRBD1. Trimming took 6 bases from V and 12 from J; bases not matched to a gene: 7. CDR1 and CDR2 (germline): MDHEN, SYDVKM. This CDR3 has 12 amino acids. For the CDR3, the DNA is TGTGCCAGCAGGGACAGGGGGCGCTTCGGGTACTTC. Protein: CASRDRGRFGYF.

The chain combines TRBV30 with TRBJ2-1; D unresolved. Germline-derived CDR1 and CDR2 are GTSNPN and SVGIG (reference sequence). CDR3 length: 15 residues. Trimming shortened V by 2 bases and J by 5 bases, and 16 bases separated the two germline ends. CDR3 coding DNA: TGTGCCTGGAGTCCAAGTATCCAGCCAAACAATGAGCAGTTCTTC. Its translation: CAWSPSIQPNNEQFF.

The chain recombines TRBV6-5 with TRBJ1-1, with D uncertain. Trimming shortened V by 0 bases and J by 5 bases, and 10 bases separated the two germline ends. This CDR3 spans 14 amino acids. The germline V gene encodes CDR1 MNHEY and CDR2 SVGAGI. The CDR3 DNA follows: TGTGCCAGCAGTTACTCGAGTGGGAGGACTGAAGCTTTCTTT. Residues: CASSYSSGRTEAFF.

This sequence joins TRBV5-1 and TRBJ2-7; 8 nucleotides agree with TRBD1. Germline values: CDR1 SGHRS, CDR2 YFSETQ. CDR3 length: 15 residues. Trimming cost V 6 bases and J 3 bases; bases outside gene matches: 11. The CDR3 sequence is CASTPETGAFYEQYF. The DNA of the CDR3 is TGCGCCAGCACCCCTGAGACAGGGGCTTTCTACGAGCAGTACTTC.

This rearrangement joins TRBV7-2 to TRBJ2-7; unclear D gene. The CDR3 length is 15 residues. CDR1 and CDR2 from the germline V gene are SGHTA and FQGNSA. V was cut by 7 bases and J by 5 bases, with 21 bases left in between. The CDR3 loop is CASTFGTPDIDEQYF. CDR3 coding DNA: TGTGCCAGCACCTTCGGAACCCCCGATATCGACGAGCAGTACTTC.

The rearrangement links TRBV5-4 to TRBJ2-1; maybe TRBD1 (6 bases). Per germline, CDR1 SGHNT and CDR2 YYREEE (reference sequence). The CDR3 sequence is 17 residues long. The V end lost 6 bases, the J end lost 4 bases, and 23 bases lay between the germline ends. The CDR3 nucleotides are TGTGCCAGCACCCCCTCCCCTCAGACAGGCCCTTACAATGAGCAGTTCTTC. Encoded protein: CASTPSPQTGPYNEQFF.

This clone turned up a few times. The rearrangement joins TRBV7-3 to TRBJ2-1; 7 bases fit TRBD2. The CDR3 is 16 amino acids. Germline-derived CDR1 and CDR2 are SGHTA and FQGTGA. V dropped 5 bases and J dropped 8; count of bases not matched to a gene: 15. CDR3 loop: CASSPAPGLLRHEQFF. CDR3 sequence (DNA): TGTGCCAGCAGCCCCGCCCCGGGACTACTACGCCATGAGCAGTTCTTC.

This clone has only a few counts. V and J are TRBV14 and TRBJ1-4, with D tentatively TRBD1 (6 bases). CDR1 and CDR2 (germline): SGHDN, FVKESK. The CDR3 contains 14 residues. The V and J ends lost 6 bases and 8 bases respectively, with 16 bases between them. CDR3 in amino acids: CASSPRRGGEKLFF. The CDR3, as DNA: TGTGCCAGCAGTCCAAGGCGCGGGGGCGAAAAACTGTTTTTT.

The rearrangement links TRBV5-1 to TRBJ1-1, with D unclear. This CDR3 spans 14 amino acids. The germline gives CDR1 SGHRS, CDR2 YFSETQ. Deletions cut 3 bases from V and 0 bases from J, with 9 bases between. CDR3 protein: CASSSDGLNTEAFF. CDR3 in DNA: TGCGCCAGCAGCTCGGACGGATTGAACACTGAAGCTTTCTTT.